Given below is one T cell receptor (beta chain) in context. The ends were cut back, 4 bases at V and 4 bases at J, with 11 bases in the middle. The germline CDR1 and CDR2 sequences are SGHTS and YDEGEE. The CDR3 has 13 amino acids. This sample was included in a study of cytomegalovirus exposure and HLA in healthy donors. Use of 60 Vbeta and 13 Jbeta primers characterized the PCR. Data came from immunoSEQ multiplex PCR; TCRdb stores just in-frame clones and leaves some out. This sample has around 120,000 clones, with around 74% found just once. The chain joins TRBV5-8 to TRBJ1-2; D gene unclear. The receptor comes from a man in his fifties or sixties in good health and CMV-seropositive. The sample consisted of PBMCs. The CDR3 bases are TGTGCCAGCAGCGGCAGCGGGGTCTATGGCTACACCTTC. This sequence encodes CASSGSGVYGYTF.